This T cell receptor (beta chain) was documented in a study of radiation and T cells in renal cell carcinoma. Study at large: Nephrectomy followed 15 Gy stereotactic body radiation by 4 weeks.

Between the trimmed V and J ends, which lost 2 bases and 1 base, there was a span of 11 bases. This CDR3 has 15 residues. Germline V lookup: CDR1 LNHNV, CDR2 YYDKDF (reference sequence). Sequencing was performed with immunoSEQ multiplex PCR; in TCRdb, only in-frame clones are kept and a portion is missing. Among tens of thousands of clones listed, 80% were seen once. Regarding time point: blood 2 weeks post-SBRT. Treatment defined: 15 Gy SBRT to primary tumor, nephrectomy 4 weeks later. Radiation-treated patients gave blood at baseline, week 2 and week 4. Clear cell pathology was present in this patient's renal cell carcinoma.

The TCR originated in a woman aged 70-85 years with renal cell carcinoma. This chain uses TRBV15 with TRBJ1-2; perhaps TRBD1 as D (5 bases). Sample: blood, taken from a patient whose treatment included radiotherapy and nephrectomy. This CDR3 is CATSRSQGINYGYTF. The CDR3 bases are TGTGCCACCAGCAGATCCCAGGGAATTAACTATGGCTACACCTTC. The whole variable domain, filled in from reference TRBV15 and TRBJ1-2, reads DAMVIQNPRYQVTQFGKPVTLSCSQTLNHNVMYWYQQKSSQAPKLLFHYYDKDFNNEADTPDNFQSRRPNTSFCFLDIRSPGLGDTAMYLCATSRSQGINYGYTFGSGTRLTVV.